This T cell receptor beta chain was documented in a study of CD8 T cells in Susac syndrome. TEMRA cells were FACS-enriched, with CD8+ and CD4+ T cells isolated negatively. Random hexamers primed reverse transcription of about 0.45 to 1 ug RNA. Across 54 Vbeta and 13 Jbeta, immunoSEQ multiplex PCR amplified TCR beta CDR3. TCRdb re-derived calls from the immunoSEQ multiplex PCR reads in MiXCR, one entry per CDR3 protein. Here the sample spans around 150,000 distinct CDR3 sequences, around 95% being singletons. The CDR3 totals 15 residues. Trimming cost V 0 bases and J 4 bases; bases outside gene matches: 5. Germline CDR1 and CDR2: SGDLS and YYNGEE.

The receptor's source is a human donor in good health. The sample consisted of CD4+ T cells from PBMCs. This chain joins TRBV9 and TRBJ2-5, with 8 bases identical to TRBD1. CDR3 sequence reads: CASSVGTGFVETQYF. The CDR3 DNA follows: TGTGCCAGCAGCGTAGGGACAGGGTTTGTAGAGACCCAGTACTTC.